The 9 T cell receptor beta chains listed next were all sequenced from one sample in a study of beta chain features in type 1 diabetes (dated by TCRdb to the late 2010s). Library creation used the immunoSEQ multiplex PCR assay. All of the isolated RNA was reverse transcribed with the High Capacity cDNA Reverse Transcription Kit, so expressed TCRB transcripts were sequenced. Held by TCRdb, this immuneACCESS table contains in-frame sequences only and omits some clones. Under half of the omission traces to an unresolved V gene where checked; the cause of the rest is unknown. This sample comprises about 350,000 clones, about 20% of them detected only once. 0.035% to 0.05% of the sample belongs to the ten largest clones. Sequences were obtained from naive CD4+ T cells from blood. The cell subset or site label, as the study defines it: true naive CD4+ T cells. These receptors all stem from a woman younger than 35 in good health.

The chain carries TRBV28 and TRBJ2-7; 7 nucleotides line up with TRBD1. The germline gives CDR1 MDHEN, CDR2 SYDVKM. V gave up 10 bases and J gave up 0 bases; unmatched junction bases: 9. The CDR3 has 14 residues. CDR3 nucleotide sequence: TGTGCCACGACCCCCGGGACAGCCTCCTACGAGCAGTACTTC. It translates to CATTPGTASYEQYF.

This clone was seen only a few times. This chain connects TRBV5-1 to TRBJ2-7; 8 bases map to TRBD2. The CDR3 has 15 residues. V lost 4 bases to trimming and J lost 4 bases; unmatched junction nucleotides: 10. The germline V gene encodes CDR1 SGHRS and CDR2 YFSETQ. This CDR3 reads CASSLREAQYYEQYF. CDR3 DNA: TGCGCCAGCAGCCTGCGGGAGGCCCAATATTACGAGCAGTACTTC.

This chain uses TRBV20-1 with TRBJ1-1, with D unclear. Germline CDR1 reads DFQATT; CDR2 reads SNEGSKA (reference sequence). The length of the CDR3 is 11 residues. V was trimmed by 3 bases and J by 7 bases, leaving 9 bases between them. CDR3 in amino acids: CSASLVNEAFF. The CDR3 DNA is TGCAGTGCTAGTTTAGTGAATGAAGCTTTCTTT.

This clone was picked up a small number of times. The gene calls are TRBV25-1 and TRBJ2-5, with 8 positions matching TRBD1. Germline-derived CDR1 and CDR2 are MGHDK and SYGVNS. This CDR3 is built from 14 residues. Germline trimming cut 2 bases from V and 4 bases from J; bases unmatched to any gene: 3. The DNA of the CDR3 is TGTGCCAGCAGTGAACAGGGGGCTTCAGAGACCCAGTACTTC. Translation: CASSEQGASETQYF.

This clone was counted a few times. The rearrangement joins TRBV27 to TRBJ1-6; no clear D gene. The CDR3 consists of 14 residues. Deletions cut 5 bases from V and 10 bases from J, with 15 bases between. Germline CDR1 MNHEY, CDR2 SMNVEV (reference sequence). CDR3: CASSIRGPWSPLHF. The CDR3 region has the DNA TGTGCCAGCAGTATACGCGGCCCTTGGTCACCCCTCCACTTT.

This sequence joins TRBV2 and TRBJ1-2; 9 positions match TRBD1. Trimming removed 6 bases from V and 7 bases from J; junction bases left unmatched: 6. Looked up from germline, CDR1 is SNHLY and CDR2 is FYNNEI. This CDR3 region has 13 residues. Here the CDR3 DNA reads TGTGCCAGCAGAACAGGGGGCGAGGGTGGCTACACCTTC. This translates into CASRTGGEGGYTF.

This sequence joins TRBV9 and TRBJ2-1; 11 bases agree with TRBD2. The CDR3 consists of 15 residues. Germline V gene sequence: CDR1 SGDLS, CDR2 YYNGEE. Trimming at V came to 0 bases and at J to 7 bases, leaving 3 bases not matched to a gene. The CDR3 bases are TGTGCCAGCAGCGTAGCAACTAGCGGGAGTAATGAGCAGTTCTTC. It encodes CASSVATSGSNEQFF.

This clone has just a few counts. J is TRBJ2-5 and V is TRBV29-1; the match to TRBD1 covers 10 bases. V shed 8 bases, J shed 5 bases, and the junction held 8 bases outside the gene matches. There are 13 residues in the CDR3. Germline V gene lookup returns CDR1 SQVTM and CDR2 ANQGSEA. The CDR3 is CSTGTGAAETQYF. The CDR3 DNA follows: TGCAGCACAGGGACAGGGGCGGCGGAGACCCAGTACTTC.

J is TRBJ2-5 and V is TRBV4-1; no clear D gene. The CDR3 is 13 amino acids. Trimming left V 6 bases short and J 1 base short, with 9 bases between. Germline V gene data show CDR1 as MGHRA and CDR2 as YSYEKL. The CDR3 here is CASRGGFQETQYF. CDR3 DNA: TGCGCCAGCAGAGGCGGATTCCAAGAGACCCAGTACTTC.